A selection of T cell receptor beta chains follows, all from one sample in a study of blood T cell repertoires in COVID-19. The table came from immunoSEQ multiplex PCR; TCRdb's copy has only in-frame clones and leaves some out. The sample lists about 170,000 clones; more than 75% were seen once. Specimen: peripheral blood. The receptors were sampled from a man between 65 and 85 years old with acute or convalescent COVID-19. The CDR3 runs from the conserved cysteine through the conserved F or W. Fields, in order: J gene, V gene, D gene, clone size, CDR3 DNA, CDR3 protein. D genes are given only for firm matches. Part of the rows lack a size; the others show once, few, many or a class for expanded clones.

j_call: TRBJ2-2
v_call: TRBV6-5
d_call: NA
clone_size: once
cdr3_nt: TGTGCCAGCAGTTACGTACTAGCCATTGACACCGGGGAGCTGTTTTTT
cdr3_aa: CASSYVLAIDTGELFF

j_call: TRBJ1-2
v_call: TRBV29-1
d_call: NA
clone_size: NA
cdr3_nt: TGCAGCGCCGCGGGGGGGACTAACTATGGCTACACCTTC
cdr3_aa: CSAAGGTNYGYTF

j_call: TRBJ1-1
v_call: TRBV3-1/TRBV3-2
d_call: NA
clone_size: NA
cdr3_nt: TGTGCCAGCAGCCAACTCTTATACTCTGAAGCTTTCTTT
cdr3_aa: CASSQLLYSEAFF

j_call: TRBJ1-4
v_call: TRBV5-1
d_call: TRBD1
clone_size: NA
cdr3_nt: TGCGCCAGCAGTCATACAGGGGGCGCAGAAAAACTGTTTTTT
cdr3_aa: CASSHTGGAEKLFF

j_call: TRBJ2-7
v_call: TRBV25-1
d_call: NA
clone_size: NA
cdr3_nt: TGTGCCAGCAGTGAATCCCTCAGGGCCTACGAGCAGTACTTC
cdr3_aa: CASSESLRAYEQYF

j_call: TRBJ1-5
v_call: TRBV28
d_call: TRBD1
clone_size: once
cdr3_nt: TGTGCCAGCAGCCTCGGGACAGGACATTATAGCAATCAGCCCCAGCATTTT
cdr3_aa: CASSLGTGHYSNQPQHF

j_call: TRBJ2-7
v_call: TRBV27
d_call: NA
clone_size: NA
cdr3_nt: TGTGCCAGCAGTTTACACCGGTTATCCTACGAGCAGTACTTC
cdr3_aa: CASSLHRLSYEQYF

j_call: TRBJ2-5
v_call: TRBV5-1
d_call: TRBD1
clone_size: NA
cdr3_nt: TGCGCCAGCAGCCGAGGGACAGTCGGAGGAGAGACCCAGTACTTC
cdr3_aa: CASSRGTVGGETQYF

j_call: TRBJ2-7
v_call: TRBV5-1
d_call: TRBD1
clone_size: NA
cdr3_nt: TGCGCCAGCAGCCGGACAGGGCTAAACGACGAGCAGTACTTC
cdr3_aa: CASSRTGLNDEQYF

j_call: TRBJ2-7
v_call: TRBV28
d_call: NA
clone_size: NA
cdr3_nt: TGTGCCAGCTATGGGGCAGGTCTTTTCGAGCAGTACTTC
cdr3_aa: CASYGAGLFEQYF

j_call: TRBJ1-1
v_call: TRBV6-5
d_call: NA
clone_size: NA
cdr3_nt: TGTGCCAGCTTCTCCCGACGACAGGCCGAGACTGAAGCTTTCTTT
cdr3_aa: CASFSRRQAETEAFF

j_call: TRBJ2-1
v_call: TRBV5-6
d_call: NA
clone_size: few
cdr3_nt: TGTGCCAGCAGCGTGGAGGTGGGACTGTCGCACAATGAGCAGTTCTTC
cdr3_aa: CASSVEVGLSHNEQFF

j_call: TRBJ2-5
v_call: TRBV20-1
d_call: NA
clone_size: NA
cdr3_nt: TGCAGTGCTAGGACTAGAGAGACCCAGTACTTC
cdr3_aa: CSARTRETQYF

j_call: TRBJ2-3
v_call: TRBV7-2
d_call: TRBD2
clone_size: NA
cdr3_nt: TGTGCCAGCGGCATACTAGCGGGAGTGGGAGATACGCAGTATTTT
cdr3_aa: CASGILAGVGDTQYF

j_call: TRBJ1-2
v_call: TRBV29-1
d_call: TRBD1
clone_size: NA
cdr3_nt: TGCAGCGTTGAAGGCCCGGGACAGGGTTTCGGGGGCTACACCTTC
cdr3_aa: CSVEGPGQGFGGYTF

j_call: TRBJ2-7
v_call: TRBV28
d_call: TRBD2
clone_size: NA
cdr3_nt: TGTGCCAGCAGTTTATCAGCGGGGCTCTACGAGCAGTACTTC
cdr3_aa: CASSLSAGLYEQYF

j_call: TRBJ1-2
v_call: TRBV27
d_call: NA
clone_size: NA
cdr3_nt: TGTGCCAGCAAGGTACAGGGATCCGGGCTTGGCTACACCTTC
cdr3_aa: CASKVQGSGLGYTF

j_call: TRBJ2-1
v_call: TRBV28
d_call: TRBD1
clone_size: NA
cdr3_nt: TGTGCCAGCAGCGATCGACAGGGTAGAGGAGTTTACAATGAGCAGTTCTTC
cdr3_aa: CASSDRQGRGVYNEQFF

j_call: TRBJ2-4
v_call: TRBV13
d_call: TRBD1
clone_size: NA
cdr3_nt: TGTGCCAGCCGGGGGCAGGGGGCAAACATTCAGTACTTC
cdr3_aa: CASRGQGANIQYF

j_call: TRBJ1-6
v_call: TRBV6-4
d_call: TRBD1
clone_size: once
cdr3_nt: TGTGCCAGCAGGGAACAGGGGGCCGGGAATTCACCCCTCCACTTT
cdr3_aa: CASREQGAGNSPLHF

j_call: TRBJ2-1
v_call: TRBV19
d_call: NA
clone_size: NA
cdr3_nt: TGTGCCAGTAGTATCGGACAGACCAGCTCCTACAATGAGCAGTTCTTC
cdr3_aa: CASSIGQTSSYNEQFF

j_call: TRBJ1-2
v_call: TRBV7-2
d_call: NA
clone_size: NA
cdr3_nt: TGTGCCAGCAGCTGGGACATCCTAGGCTACACCTTC
cdr3_aa: CASSWDILGYTF

j_call: TRBJ2-5
v_call: TRBV5-5
d_call: NA
clone_size: NA
cdr3_nt: TGTGCCAGCAGCTTGTGGACAACTCAAGAGACCCAGTACTTC
cdr3_aa: CASSLWTTQETQYF

j_call: TRBJ2-7
v_call: TRBV7-2
d_call: NA
clone_size: NA
cdr3_nt: TGTGCCAGCAGCTTTACCTTGAGAGAGCAGTACTTC
cdr3_aa: CASSFTLREQYF

j_call: TRBJ2-7
v_call: TRBV27
d_call: TRBD2
clone_size: NA
cdr3_nt: TGTGCCAGCAGTTTAAGGTTTGCGGGAGTGGACGAGCAGTACTTC
cdr3_aa: CASSLRFAGVDEQYF

j_call: TRBJ2-3
v_call: TRBV7-2
d_call: NA
clone_size: once
cdr3_nt: TGTGCCAGCAGCTTAGAGGGCAGGGGGGCAGATACGCAGTATTTT
cdr3_aa: CASSLEGRGADTQYF

j_call: TRBJ2-3
v_call: TRBV28
d_call: NA
clone_size: NA
cdr3_nt: TGTGCCAGCAGCCGACAATTGAAGAGCACAGATACGCAGTATTTT
cdr3_aa: CASSRQLKSTDTQYF

j_call: TRBJ2-3
v_call: TRBV14
d_call: TRBD2
clone_size: few
cdr3_nt: TGTGCCAGCAGCCCCGTCAGCGGGAGTGGAACAGATACGCAGTATTTT
cdr3_aa: CASSPVSGSGTDTQYF

j_call: TRBJ2-1
v_call: TRBV4-2
d_call: NA
clone_size: few
cdr3_nt: TGTGCCAGCAGCCAAGATCCCGCGGGCTCCTACAATGAGCAGTTCTTC
cdr3_aa: CASSQDPAGSYNEQFF

j_call: TRBJ1-2
v_call: TRBV7-2
d_call: NA
clone_size: NA
cdr3_nt: TGTGCCAGCAGCTTGGGACTGGGTCCGTACACCTTC
cdr3_aa: CASSLGLGPYTF

j_call: TRBJ2-5
v_call: TRBV7-8
d_call: TRBD1
clone_size: NA
cdr3_nt: TGTGCCAGCAGCGCCTTTCGGGACAGCAGAAAAGAGACCCAGTACTTC
cdr3_aa: CASSAFRDSRKETQYF

j_call: TRBJ1-3
v_call: TRBV28
d_call: TRBD1
clone_size: once
cdr3_nt: TGTGCCAGCAGTGGCTACCGCGCGGCGACAGGGGTGGGAAACACCATATATTTT
cdr3_aa: CASSGYRAATGVGNTIYF

j_call: TRBJ2-7
v_call: TRBV7-2
d_call: TRBD2
clone_size: once
cdr3_nt: TGTGCCAGCAGCTCGAGGACTAGGAAGTCCTACGAGCAGTACTTC
cdr3_aa: CASSSRTRKSYEQYF

j_call: TRBJ2-7
v_call: TRBV6-5
d_call: TRBD1
clone_size: once
cdr3_nt: TGTGCCAGCAGGGGGACAGGGTACTACGAGCAGTACTTC
cdr3_aa: CASRGTGYYEQYF

j_call: TRBJ1-4
v_call: TRBV30
d_call: NA
clone_size: NA
cdr3_nt: TGTGCCTGGAGTGTCTGGCAGGGGGAAAAACTGTTTTTT
cdr3_aa: CAWSVWQGEKLFF

j_call: TRBJ2-5
v_call: TRBV6-4
d_call: NA
clone_size: NA
cdr3_nt: TGTGCCAGCAGTGACGGGCCCCGGACGGAGGCTCAAGAGACCCAGTACTTC
cdr3_aa: CASSDGPRTEAQETQYF

j_call: TRBJ1-1
v_call: TRBV18
d_call: TRBD1
clone_size: NA
cdr3_nt: TGTGCCAGCTCATCTACCGGGGGACAGGGTATCACTGAAGCTTTCTTT
cdr3_aa: CASSSTGGQGITEAFF

j_call: TRBJ1-1
v_call: TRBV18
d_call: NA
clone_size: NA
cdr3_nt: TGTGCCAGCTCACCATTAAGGGGCACGGTTGACACTGAAGCTTTCTTT
cdr3_aa: CASSPLRGTVDTEAFF

j_call: TRBJ2-1
v_call: TRBV28
d_call: TRBD2
clone_size: NA
cdr3_nt: TGTGCCAGCAGTCTATTTTCTTTAGCGGGAGGGGTATACAATGAGCAGTTCTTC
cdr3_aa: CASSLFSLAGGVYNEQFF

j_call: TRBJ1-1
v_call: TRBV7-6
d_call: NA
clone_size: once
cdr3_nt: TGTGCCAGCAGCTTTAACTTCTTTAGTGAAGCTTTCTTT
cdr3_aa: CASSFNFFSEAFF

j_call: TRBJ1-1
v_call: TRBV7-9
d_call: TRBD1
clone_size: NA
cdr3_nt: TGTGCCAGCAGCCGACAGGGGGCCAACACTGAAGCTTTCTTT
cdr3_aa: CASSRQGANTEAFF